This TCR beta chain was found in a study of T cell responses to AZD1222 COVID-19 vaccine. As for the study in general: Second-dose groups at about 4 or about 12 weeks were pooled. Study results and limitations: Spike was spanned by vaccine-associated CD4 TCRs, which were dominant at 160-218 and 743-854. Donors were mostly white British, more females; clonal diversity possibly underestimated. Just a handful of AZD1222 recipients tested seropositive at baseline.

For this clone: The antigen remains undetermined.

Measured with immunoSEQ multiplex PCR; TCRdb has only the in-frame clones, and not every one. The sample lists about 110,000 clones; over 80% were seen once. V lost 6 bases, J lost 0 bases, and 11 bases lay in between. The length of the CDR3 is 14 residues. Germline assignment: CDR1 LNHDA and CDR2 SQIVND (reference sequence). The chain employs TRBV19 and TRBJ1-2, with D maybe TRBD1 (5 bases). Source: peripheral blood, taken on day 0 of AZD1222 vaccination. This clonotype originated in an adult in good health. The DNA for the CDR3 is TGTGCCAGTAGCCCCGACAGAGCTAACTATGGCTACACCTTC. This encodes CASSPDRANYGYTF.